Listed here are 4 T cell receptor beta chains from one sample, sequenced in a study of blood T cell repertoires in COVID-19. Some clones are missing from TCRdb's copy, which holds only in-frame ones; the method was immunoSEQ multiplex PCR. The data contain roughly 150,000 clones, approximately 87% of them seen just once; the ten biggest clones take up about 6.5%. Material for sequencing was peripheral blood. These receptors all stem from an elderly man with acute or convalescent COVID-19.

The chain employs TRBV6-5 and TRBJ1-2; TRBD1 agrees at 7 bases. The junction had 7 bases not matched to a gene; V was cut back by 6 bases and J by 3 bases. CDR3 size: 14 residues. The germline CDR1 and CDR2 sequences are MNHEY and SVGAGI. The CDR3 here is CASRSDRDHYGYTF. CDR3 DNA sequence: TGTGCCAGCAGGAGCGACAGGGATCACTATGGCTACACCTTC.

The chain recombines TRBV28 with TRBJ2-7; no firm D call. Germline lookup yields CDR1 MDHEN and CDR2 SYDVKM. Between the trimmed V and J ends, which lost 6 bases and 7 bases, there was a span of 7 bases. The CDR3 runs to 10 residues. The CDR3 DNA reads as TGTGCCAGCAGGTCCGGGGAGCAGTACTTC. The encoded protein is CASRSGEQYF.

This clone has only a few counts. The CDR3 loop reads CASSPRSDTGELFF. The CDR3 nucleotides are TGTGCCAGCAGCCCCCGATCGGACACCGGGGAGCTGTTTTTT. The chain carries TRBV13 and TRBJ2-2; D gene ambiguous. Germline V gene lookup returns CDR1 PRHDT and CDR2 FYEKMQ (reference sequence). CDR3 length: 14 amino acids. V lost 5 bases and J lost 3, with 10 bases in between.

This chain links TRBV5-1 with TRBJ2-1, with 7 bases matching TRBD2. The CDR3 loop spans 18 amino acids. Germline CDR1 reads SGHRS; CDR2 reads YFSETQ. V shed 0 bases and J 0 bases; nucleotides not matched to a gene: 9. Here the CDR3 DNA reads TGCGCCAGCAGCTTGGGGGGCCCTAGCGGACCCTCCTACAATGAGCAGTTCTTC. The encoded protein is CASSLGGPSGPSYNEQFF.